This T cell receptor beta chain was found in a study of shared clonotypes between healthy human individuals. This table comes from immunoSEQ multiplex PCR, and its TCRdb copy is limited to in-frame clones, with some not included. This table holds roughly 1 million clones, around 75% found once. The CDR3 has 13 amino acids. Germline-derived CDR1 and CDR2 are GTSNPN and SVGIG (reference sequence). V dropped 2 bases and J dropped 2 bases, with 7 bases sitting between them. Input material: memory CD4+ T cells sorted from blood. The subset is: CD45RA-negative fraction. This receptor was identified in a man aged 18 to 29 in good health. This chain uses TRBV30 with TRBJ1-5; no firm D call. CDR3 amino acids: CAWSPEGNQPQHF. The DNA for the CDR3 is TGTGCCTGGAGTCCCGAGGGCAATCAGCCCCAGCATTTT.